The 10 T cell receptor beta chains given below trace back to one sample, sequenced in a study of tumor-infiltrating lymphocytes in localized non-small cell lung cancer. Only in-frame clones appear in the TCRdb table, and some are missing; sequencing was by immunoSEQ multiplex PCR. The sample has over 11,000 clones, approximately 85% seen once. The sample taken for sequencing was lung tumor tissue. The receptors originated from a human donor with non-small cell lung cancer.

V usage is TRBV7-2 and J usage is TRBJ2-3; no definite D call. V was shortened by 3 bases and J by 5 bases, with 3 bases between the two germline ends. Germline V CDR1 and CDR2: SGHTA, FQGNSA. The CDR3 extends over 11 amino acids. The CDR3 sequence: CASSFGDTQYF. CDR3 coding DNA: TGTGCCAGCAGCTTTGGAGATACGCAGTATTTT.

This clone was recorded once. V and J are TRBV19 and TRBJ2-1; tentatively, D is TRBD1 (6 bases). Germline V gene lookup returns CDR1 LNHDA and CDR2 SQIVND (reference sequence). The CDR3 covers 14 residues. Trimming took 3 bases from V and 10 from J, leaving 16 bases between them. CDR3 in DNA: TGTGCCAGTAGTATCACAGGGCGGGCAGGAGAGCAGTTCTTC. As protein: CASSITGRAGEQFF. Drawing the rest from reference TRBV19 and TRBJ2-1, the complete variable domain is DGGITQSPKYLFRKEGQNVTLSCEQNLNHDAMYWYRQDPGQGLRLIYYSQIVNDFQKGDIAEGYSVSREKKESFPLTVTSAQKNPTAFYLCASSITGRAGEQFFGPGTRLTVL.

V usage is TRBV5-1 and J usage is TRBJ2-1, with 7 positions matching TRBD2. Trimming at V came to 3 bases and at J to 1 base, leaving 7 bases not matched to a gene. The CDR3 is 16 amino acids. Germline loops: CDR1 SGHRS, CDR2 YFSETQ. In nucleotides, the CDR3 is TGCGCCAGCAGCTCCTCGGCGGGAGCGTCCTACAATGAGCAGTTCTTC. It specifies CASSSSAGASYNEQFF.

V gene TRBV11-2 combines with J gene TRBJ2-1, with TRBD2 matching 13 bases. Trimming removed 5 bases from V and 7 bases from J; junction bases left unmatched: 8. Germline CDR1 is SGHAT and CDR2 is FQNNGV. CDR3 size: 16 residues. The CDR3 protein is CASSRGTSGIWNEQFF. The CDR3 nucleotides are TGTGCCAGCAGCCGTGGGACTAGCGGGATTTGGAATGAGCAGTTCTTC.

DNA of the CDR3: TGTGCCAGTAGTATTGGGCCTAGCGGGCGTTTTAAAAACATTCAGTACTTC. This gives the protein CASSIGPSGRFKNIQYF. This chain links TRBV19 with TRBJ2-4; 8 nucleotides match TRBD2. With 3 bases clipped from V and 4 bases from J, the junction kept 11 bases outside the gene matches. The CDR3 runs to 17 residues. Germline loops: CDR1 LNHDA, CDR2 SQIVND (reference sequence). The complete variable domain, with remaining parts taken from reference TRBV19 and TRBJ2-4, reads DGGITQSPKYLFRKEGQNVTLSCEQNLNHDAMYWYRQDPGQGLRLIYYSQIVNDFQKGDIAEGYSVSREKKESFPLTVTSAQKNPTAFYLCASSIGPSGRFKNIQYFGAGTRLSVL.

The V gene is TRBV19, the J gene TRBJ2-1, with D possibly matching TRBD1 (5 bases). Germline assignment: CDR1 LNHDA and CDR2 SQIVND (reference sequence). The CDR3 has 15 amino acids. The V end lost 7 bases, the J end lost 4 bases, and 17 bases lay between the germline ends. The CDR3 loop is CASTLGAGFYNEQFF. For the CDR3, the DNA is TGTGCCAGTACTTTAGGGGCAGGGTTTTACAATGAGCAGTTCTTC.

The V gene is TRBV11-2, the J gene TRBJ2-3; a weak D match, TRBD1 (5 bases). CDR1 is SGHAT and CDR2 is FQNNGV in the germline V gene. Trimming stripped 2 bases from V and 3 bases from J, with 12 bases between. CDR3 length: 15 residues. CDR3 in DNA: TGTGCCAGCAGCTTACAGGGTTTGGCAACAGATACGCAGTATTTT. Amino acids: CASSLQGLATDTQYF. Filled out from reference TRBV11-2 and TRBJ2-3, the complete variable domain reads EAGVAQSPRYKIIEKRQSVAFWCNPISGHATLYWYQQILGQGPKLLIQFQNNGVVDDSQLPKDRFSAERLKGVDSTLKIQPAKLEDSAVYLCASSLQGLATDTQYFGPGTRLTVL.

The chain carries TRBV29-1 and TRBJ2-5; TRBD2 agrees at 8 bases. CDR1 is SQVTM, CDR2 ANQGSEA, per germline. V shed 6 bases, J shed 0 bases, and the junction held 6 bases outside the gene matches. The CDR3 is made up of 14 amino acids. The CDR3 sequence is CSVTPGGYQETQYF. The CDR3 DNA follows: TGCAGCGTGACCCCGGGAGGGTACCAAGAGACCCAGTACTTC.

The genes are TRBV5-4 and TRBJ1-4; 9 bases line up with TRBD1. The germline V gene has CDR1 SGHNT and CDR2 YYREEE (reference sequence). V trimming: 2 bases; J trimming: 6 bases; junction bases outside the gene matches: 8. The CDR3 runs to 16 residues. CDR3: CASSFDRGKMDEKLFF. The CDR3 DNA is TGTGCCAGCAGCTTTGACAGGGGGAAGATGGATGAAAAACTGTTTTTT. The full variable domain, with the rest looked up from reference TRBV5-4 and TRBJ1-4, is ETGVTQSPTHLIKTRGQQVTLRCSSQSGHNTVSWYQQALGQGPQFIFQYYREEENGRGNFPPRFSGLQFPNYSSELNVNALELDDSALYLCASSFDRGKMDEKLFFGSGTQLSVL.

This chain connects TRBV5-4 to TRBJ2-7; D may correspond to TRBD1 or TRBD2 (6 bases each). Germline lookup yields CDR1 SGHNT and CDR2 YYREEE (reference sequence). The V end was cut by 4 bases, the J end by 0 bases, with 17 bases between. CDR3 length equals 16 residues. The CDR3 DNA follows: TGTGCCAGCAGCCCGGAGGGGGGCCCGAGCTCCTACGAGCAGTACTTC. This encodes CASSPEGGPSSYEQYF.